Reported below is one T cell receptor (beta chain). Its antigen is not known. The record originates from a study of CD8+ T cells in alopecia areata. Study as a whole: Treatment ran 6 to 18 months, with 6 months of follow-up afterward.

Notes on the study in general: Relative to mice, TCR sharing across patients was less clear, a difference possibly HLA-related. Higher clonality than in normal scalp was seen in lesional scalp, especially alopecia totalis/universalis.

CDR3 length equals 10 residues. Germline V gene sequence: CDR1 SGHTA, CDR2 FQGNSA. The germline V and J ends were trimmed by 6 bases and 8 bases, with 6 bases remaining between them. Indicated treatment: oral pan-JAK inhibitor, 5-10 mg twice daily. From alopecia areata patients, lesional scalp punch biopsies and peripheral blood were collected. The sequencing template was cDNA reverse transcribed from extracted RNA. Clones were read by immunoSEQ multiplex PCR, and TCRdb kept only the in-frame ones, dropping some. The data show 100,000 to 120,000 clones, 56% seen once. This material consisted of CD4+ T cells sorted from blood, taken at week 24, from a patient treated with tofacitinib. The source of this sequence is a human donor with alopecia areata. The rearrangement joins TRBV7-2 to TRBJ2-3; possibly TRBD1 for D (6 bases). The CDR3 DNA reads TGTGCCAGCAGGGGGGCTACGCAGTATTTT. Translated, it gives CASRGATQYF.